This is a list of T cell receptor beta chains from one sample in a study of STAT5B mutations in CD4+ large granular lymphocyte leukemia. Data came from immunoSEQ multiplex PCR; TCRdb stores just in-frame clones and leaves some out. The profile shows 30,000 to 40,000 clones, about 82% of them singletons. Sequenced sample: CD4+ T cells from blood buffy coats. Source of these receptors: a human donor in good health. CDR3s include the opening cysteine and the closing phenylalanine or tryptophan. A D gene is named only where the DNA matches it firmly. The size entry is marked missing in some rows and otherwise reads once, few, many or a size class.

cdr3_length j_call clone_size d_call v_call cdr3_nt cdr3_aa
14 TRBJ2-5 - TRBD1 TRBV19 TGTGCCAGTAGTATAGGGACAGGGATAGAGACCCAGTACTTC CASSIGTGIETQYF
16 TRBJ2-7 - - TRBV7-8 TGTGCCAGCAGCGCCTTGACCCGGGGGCGTCTTTACGAGCAGTACTTC CASSALTRGRLYEQYF
15 TRBJ2-5 - TRBD2 TRBV4-3 TGCGCCAGCAGTAGGCAGCGGGATCCGCAAGAGACCCAGTACTTC CASSRQRDPQETQYF
11 TRBJ1-1 few - TRBV5-1 TGCGCCAGCAGCTTGAACACGGAAGCTTTCTTT CASSLNTEAFF
12 TRBJ2-7 - TRBD1 TRBV30 TGTGCCTGGGGAACAGGGGGCGACGAGCAGTACTTC CAWGTGGDEQYF
15 TRBJ2-3 - - TRBV18 TGTGCCAGCTCACCAGGACAGATCGGCACAGATACGCAGTATTTT CASSPGQIGTDTQYF
16 TRBJ1-1 - TRBD1 TRBV6-5 TGTGCCAGCAGTTACTCGGGGACAGGGGTGCACACTGAAGCTTTCTTT CASSYSGTGVHTEAFF
14 TRBJ1-2 - - TRBV7-9 TGTGCCAGCAGCCTCCAAACAGGGAACTATGGCTACACCTTC CASSLQTGNYGYTF
16 TRBJ1-3 - TRBD1 TRBV28 TGTGCCAGCAGTTTGTCACAGGGGTGGCAGGGAAACACCATATATTTT CASSLSQGWQGNTIYF
14 TRBJ1-5 - TRBD1 TRBV28 TGTGCCAGCAATACAGGGGGCGTCGTTCAGCCCCAGCATTTT CASNTGGVVQPQHF
19 TRBJ2-2 once TRBD1 TRBV5-1 TGCGCCAGCAGCCTACCGGGACAGGTGGGGTCAACAAGAACCGGGGAGCTGTTTTTT CASSLPGQVGSTRTGELFF
13 TRBJ1-5 - - TRBV11-3 TGTGCCAGCAGCTTAGATTTCGGTCAGCCCCAGCATTTT CASSLDFGQPQHF
11 TRBJ2-1 - TRBD1 TRBV30 TGTGCCTGGATAACAGGGGTTACGTTGCTCTTC CAWITGVTLLF
17 TRBJ2-2 - - TRBV10-3 TGTGCCATCACCAAAGTTGGGGGAGGATTGAACACCGGGGAGCTGTTTTTT CAITKVGGGLNTGELFF